These 15 T cell receptor beta chains came from one sample sequenced in a study of T cells in Graves' hyperthyroidism and ophthalmopathy. RNA transcripts served as the template for amplifying TCR beta CDR3 regions. When the TCR CDR3 underwent first-round RT-PCR, the HTBI primer set was used. TCRdb reprocessed the multiplex PCR reads via MiXCR and lists one record per CDR3 protein. This table holds over 500,000 distinct CDR3 sequences, approximately 15% found once. Sequencing was performed on blood. The source is a woman aged 35 to 49 with Graves' hyperthyroidism.

This clonotype appeared many times. The CDR3 region is CASSALRGPYEQYF. In DNA, the CDR3 is TGTGCCAGCAGCGCCCTCCGGGGGCCCTACGAGCAGTACTTC. The V gene is TRBV11-1, the J gene TRBJ2-7; possibly TRBD1 or TRBD2 for D (6 bases each). This CDR3 region has 14 residues. Germline assignment: CDR1 SGHAT and CDR2 FQDESV (reference sequence). With 5 bases removed from V and 2 bases from J, the gap between germline ends came to 13 bases.

A few counts support this clonotype. CDR3 nucleotide sequence: TGCAGTGCTAGAAAACCGGGACTAGCGGGGTACAATGAGCAGTTCTTC. Protein product: CSARKPGLAGYNEQFF. This chain links TRBV20-1 with TRBJ2-1; 13 bases agree with TRBD2. The ends lost 2 bases at V and 4 bases at J; junction bases unmatched: 5. The length of the CDR3 is 16 residues. Germline V CDR1 and CDR2: DFQATT, SNEGSKA (reference sequence).

This clonotype has more than one count but fewer than ten. The gene calls are TRBV6-1 and TRBJ2-7; D unresolved. The germline gives CDR1 MNHNS, CDR2 SASEGT. V shed 0 bases and J shed 5 bases, with 11 bases lying between them. The CDR3 consists of 14 residues. CDR3 residues: CASSEALQGDEQYF. In nucleotides, the CDR3 is TGTGCCAGCAGTGAAGCGCTTCAAGGAGACGAGCAGTACTTC.

The table lists this clonotype with many counts. V and J are TRBV28 and TRBJ2-6; D tentatively reads TRBD1 or TRBD2 (5 bases each). Germline V CDR1 and CDR2: MDHEN, SYDVKM. V lost 5 bases and J lost 0, with 17 bases in between. The CDR3 runs to 18 residues. This CDR3 is CASSPHPGANSGANVLTF. The DNA for the CDR3 is TGTGCCAGCAGTCCCCACCCCGGGGCGAACTCTGGGGCCAACGTCCTGACTTTC.

This clonotype has at least ten counts. The chain combines TRBV12-3 or TRBV12-4 with TRBJ1-5; TRBD1 matches 8 bases. CDR3 length: 13 amino acids. The V gene end was trimmed by 6 bases and the J gene end by 4 bases; junction bases not matched to a gene: 2. CDR3 DNA sequence: TGTGCCAGCAGCCGGACAGGGAATCAGCCCCAGCATTTT. It specifies CASSRTGNQPQHF.

At least ten counts were recorded for this clonotype. This chain uses TRBV2 with TRBJ1-4; no clear D. The germline gives CDR1 SNHLY, CDR2 FYNNEI. V was pared by 3 bases and J by 4 bases, with 15 bases between. The length of the CDR3 is 16 residues. The CDR3 DNA sequence: TGTGCCAGCAGTGATCTAAGTCGGCCGGATAATGAAAAACTGTTTTTT. This sequence encodes CASSDLSRPDNEKLFF. Using reference TRBV2 and TRBJ1-4 for the parts outside the CDR3, the full variable domain is EPEVTQTPSHQVTQMGQEVILRCVPISNHLYFYWYRQILGQKVEFLVSFYNNEISEKSEIFDDQFSVERPDGSNFTLKIRSTKLEDSAMYFCASSDLSRPDNEKLFFGSGTQLSVL.

The table lists this clonotype with many counts. This sequence joins TRBV20-1 and TRBJ2-7, with 7 bases matching TRBD1. The CDR3 has 14 amino acids. Germline V gene lookup returns CDR1 DFQATT and CDR2 SNEGSKA (reference sequence). Germline trimming cut 7 bases from V and 2 bases from J; bases unmatched to any gene: 11. The DNA of the CDR3 is TGCAGTGGTAAGACAGGGACCCGGACCTACGAGCAGTACTTC. The encoded protein is CSGKTGTRTYEQYF.

This clonotype was picked up a small number of times. This chain links TRBV6-2 or TRBV6-3 with TRBJ2-3; 10 positions agree with TRBD2. The CDR3 is made up of 15 amino acids. Germline V gene sequence: CDR1 MNHEY, CDR2 SVGEGT. J gave up 2 bases and V 7 bases, and 6 bases lay outside the gene matches. The CDR3 here is CASTLAGGITDTQYF. The CDR3 nucleotides read TGTGCCAGCACCTTAGCGGGAGGCATCACAGATACGCAGTATTTT.

V is TRBV12-3 or TRBV12-4 and J is TRBJ2-4; 12 nucleotides match TRBD1. The CDR3 runs to 16 residues. V lost 5 bases and J lost 6; bases outside the gene matches: 8. CDR3 amino acids: CASSTGTGGPTNIQYF. The CDR3, as DNA: TGTGCCAGCAGTACCGGGACAGGGGGCCCGACAAACATTCAGTACTTC.

Written as DNA, the CDR3 is TGCGCCAGCAGCCAAGAATCAACTAGTTCGTGGGAGACCCAGTACTTC. Its translation: CASSQESTSSWETQYF. The rearrangement links TRBV4-1 to TRBJ2-5, with a weak D call TRBD2 (5 bases). V was pared by 0 bases and J by 5 bases, with 16 bases between. The CDR3 sequence is 16 residues long. Germline values: CDR1 MGHRA, CDR2 YSYEKL.

This clonotype has only a few counts. The chain joins TRBV14 to TRBJ2-7; D uncertain. V was clipped by 4 bases and J by 2 bases, with 12 bases between them. CDR3 length: 14 amino acids. Germline lookup yields CDR1 SGHDN and CDR2 FVKESK. CDR3 loop: CASSRLGTPYEQYF. In DNA form, the CDR3 reads TGTGCCAGCAGCCGGTTGGGTACGCCCTACGAGCAGTACTTC.

This clonotype was seen a handful of times. V is TRBV25-1 and J is TRBJ2-7, with 8 bases fitting TRBD2. V lost 1 base and J lost 3; bases outside the gene matches: 5. Germline CDR1 MGHDK, CDR2 SYGVNS. CDR3 length: 15 residues. In DNA, the CDR3 is TGTGCCAGCAGTGAATCTGGCGGGAGGCTCTACGAGCAGTACTTC. This translates into CASSESGGRLYEQYF.

Details on this clonotype: Compared with germline, one end of the junction differs, possibly owing to a read error. The rearrangement links TRBV5-1 to TRBJ2-1; 10 positions agree with TRBD2. This CDR3 has 16 residues. CDR1 is SGHRS, CDR2 YFSETQ, per germline. The CDR3 DNA sequence: TGCACCAGCAGCTTACCTAGCGGGAGTGTGGGGAATGAGCAGTTCTTC. Protein product: CTSSLPSGSVGNEQFF.

This clonotype was observed a few times. The chain recombines TRBV20-1 with TRBJ2-7; 8 positions match TRBD2. Germline V gene data show CDR1 as DFQATT and CDR2 as SNEGSKA (reference sequence). This CDR3 region has 14 residues. Trimming cost V 0 bases and J 3 bases; bases outside gene matches: 4. CDR3 in DNA: TGCAGTGCTAGAGATGTGACTAGCGACTACGAGCAGTACTTC. It encodes CSARDVTSDYEQYF.

This clonotype was observed at least ten times. The rearrangement links TRBV20-1 to TRBJ1-5; a possible D gene is TRBD1 (5 bases). The ends were cut back, 4 bases at V and 3 bases at J, with 13 bases in the middle. The CDR3 sequence is 14 residues long. Germline V lookup: CDR1 DFQATT, CDR2 SNEGSKA (reference sequence). CDR3 coding DNA: TGCAGTGCTATGGGGGAGGCAGCCAATCAGCCCCAGCATTTT. This translates into CSAMGEAANQPQHF.